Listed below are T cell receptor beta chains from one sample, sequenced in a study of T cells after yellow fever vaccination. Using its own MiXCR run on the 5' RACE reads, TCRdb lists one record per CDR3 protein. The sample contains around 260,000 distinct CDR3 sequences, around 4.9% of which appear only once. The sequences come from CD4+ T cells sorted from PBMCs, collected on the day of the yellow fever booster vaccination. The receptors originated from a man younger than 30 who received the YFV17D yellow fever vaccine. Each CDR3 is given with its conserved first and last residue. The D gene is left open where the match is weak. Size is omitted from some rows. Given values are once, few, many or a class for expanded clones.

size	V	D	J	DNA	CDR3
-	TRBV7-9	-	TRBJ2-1	TGTGCCAGCAGCCTTCTAGCCAATGAGCAGTTCTTC	CASSLLANEQFF
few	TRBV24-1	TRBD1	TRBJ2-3	TGTGCCACCAGCGCCGGGACAGGGGTATTTCTTGGCACAGATACGCAGTATTTT	CATSAGTGVFLGTDTQYF
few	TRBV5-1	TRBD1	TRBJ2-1	TGCGCCAGCTCCACCATGGGACAGGGCGTCAATGAGCAGTTCTTC	CASSTMGQGVNEQFF
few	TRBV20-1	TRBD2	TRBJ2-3	TGCAGTGCTAGTCGTTCTGCGGGGGGCACAGATACGCAGTATTTT	CSASRSAGGTDTQYF
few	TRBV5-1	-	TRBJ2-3	TGCGCCAGCAGCTTGGAATGGTCCACAGATACGCAGTATTTT	CASSLEWSTDTQYF
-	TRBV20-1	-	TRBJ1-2	TGCAGTGCTAGAGTTCCCCCAGCCAACTATGGCTACACCTTC	CSARVPPANYGYTF
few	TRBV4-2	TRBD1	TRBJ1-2	TGTGCCAGCAGCCAAGCGGGGGACAGGGGTTACGGGGGCTATGGCTACACCTTC	CASSQAGDRGYGGYGYTF
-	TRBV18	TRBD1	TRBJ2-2	TGTGCCAGCTCACCCCCAGGGACAGGGGTTTCCACCGGGGAGCTGTTTTTT	CASSPPGTGVSTGELFF
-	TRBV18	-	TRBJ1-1	TGTGCCAGCTCACTGGGAACCAAGTCAGAAGCTTTCTTT	CASSLGTKSEAFF
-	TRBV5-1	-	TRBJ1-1	TGCGCCAGCAGCCCCGGGGCGTCCCTGACTGAAGCTTTCTTT	CASSPGASLTEAFF
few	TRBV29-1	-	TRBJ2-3	TGCAGCGTTGACAGGGCGTACACAGATACGCAGTATTTT	CSVDRAYTDTQYF
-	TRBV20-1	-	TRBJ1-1	TGCAGTGCTAGTCCGGCGCGGGGAGGGATCACTGAAGCTTTCTTT	CSASPARGGITEAFF
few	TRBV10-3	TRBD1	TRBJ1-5	TGTGCCGCCGTGGGCCACAGGGGTCATCAGCCCCAGCATTTT	CAAVGHRGHQPQHF
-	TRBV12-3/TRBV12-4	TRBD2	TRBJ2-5	TGTGCCAGCAGGGAGACTAGCGGGGGGCCCCGAGAGACCCAGTACTTC	CASRETSGGPRETQYF
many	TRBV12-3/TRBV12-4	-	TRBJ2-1	TGTGCCAGCACCCCTGGGAGGGGGCGATACAATGAGCAGTTCTTC	CASTPGRGRYNEQFF
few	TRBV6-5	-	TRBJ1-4	TGTGCCAGCAGGAGGTGGCGACGAACGGTGGAAAAACTGTTTTTT	CASRRWRRTVEKLFF
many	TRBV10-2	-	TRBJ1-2	TGCGCCAGCAGTGGCCCGATCGGGACTCTAGGTGGCTACACCTTC	CASSGPIGTLGGYTF
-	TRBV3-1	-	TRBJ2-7	TGTGCCAGCAGCCAAGAGAGGGAGAGCGAGCAGTACTTC	CASSQERESEQYF
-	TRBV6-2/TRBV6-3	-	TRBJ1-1	TGTGCCAGCAGTTATAGGTTGGGGAATACTGAAGCTTTCTTT	CASSYRLGNTEAFF
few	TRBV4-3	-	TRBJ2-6	TGCGCCAGCAGCCGCCGGGGGGCGTCTGGGGCCAACGTCCTGACTTTC	CASSRRGASGANVLTF
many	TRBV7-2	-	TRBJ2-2	TGTGCCAGCAGCCCTCGTTTGGGGCGAGGCGGGGAGCTGTTTTTT	CASSPRLGRGGELFF
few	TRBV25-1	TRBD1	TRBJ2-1	TGTGCCAGCCAGTCGATTTCAGGGGGTGAGCAGTTCTTC	CASQSISGGEQFF
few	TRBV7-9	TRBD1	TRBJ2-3	TGTGCCAGCAGCCTAACAGGGGGTGGAGTAGATACGCAGTATTTT	CASSLTGGGVDTQYF
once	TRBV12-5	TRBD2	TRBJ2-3	TGTGCTAGTGGTTTTAATAGCGGGGGTAGCACAGATACGCAGTATTTT	CASGFNSGGSTDTQYF
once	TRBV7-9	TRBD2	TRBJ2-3	TGTGCCAGCAGCCCCATTGGTAGCGGGGGGACCACAGATACGCAGTATTTT	CASSPIGSGGTTDTQYF
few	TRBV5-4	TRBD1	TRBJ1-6	TGTGCCAGCAGCCCAGGGGGGGCACGATCACCCCTCCACTTT	CASSPGGARSPLHF
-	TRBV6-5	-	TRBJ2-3	TGTGCCAGCAGTTACTCGATGCTAGACGGGGGAGTAGATACGCAGTATTTT	CASSYSMLDGGVDTQYF
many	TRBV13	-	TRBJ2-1	TGTGCCAGCAGCTCCATGGTCAATGAGCAGTTCTTC	CASSSMVNEQFF
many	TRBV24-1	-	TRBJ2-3	TGTGCCACCAGTGATGCGGGCACAGATACGCAGTATTTT	CATSDAGTDTQYF
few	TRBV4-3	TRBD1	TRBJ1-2	TGCGCCAGCAGCCGGGGACAGGGTTACGACTATGGCTACACCTTC	CASSRGQGYDYGYTF
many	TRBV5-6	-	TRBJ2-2	TGTGCCAGCACCCCATTGGGAAGAAACACCGGGGAGCTGTTTTTT	CASTPLGRNTGELFF
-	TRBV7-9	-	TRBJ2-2	TGTGCCAGCAGCCTTAATCGACAGTTAAACACCGGGGAGCTGTTTTTT	CASSLNRQLNTGELFF
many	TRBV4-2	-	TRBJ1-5	TGTGCCAGCAGCCAAGAACAGGATCAGCCCCAGCATTTT	CASSQEQDQPQHF
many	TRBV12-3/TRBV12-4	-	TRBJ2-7	TGTGCCAGCAGCCCTGAATACGAGCAGTACTTC	CASSPEYEQYF
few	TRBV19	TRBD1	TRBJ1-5	TGTGCCAGTAGTGCGGACAGGGGCGCTCAGCCCCAGCATTTT	CASSADRGAQPQHF
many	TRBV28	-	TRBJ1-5	TGTGCCAGCGACCCCTCAGGGGAGTTAAATCAGCCCCAGCATTTT	CASDPSGELNQPQHF
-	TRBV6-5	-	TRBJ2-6	TGTGCCAGCAGTTATCAAGGTTCCCGGGCCAACGTCCTGACTTTC	CASSYQGSRANVLTF
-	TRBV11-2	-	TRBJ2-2	TGTGCCAGCAGCTTAGATTGGGCTTCCGGGGAGCTGTTTTTT	CASSLDWASGELFF
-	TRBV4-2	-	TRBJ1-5	TGTGCCAGCAGCCAAGAGGTTGGTCTTGTTCAGCCCCAGCATTTT	CASSQEVGLVQPQHF
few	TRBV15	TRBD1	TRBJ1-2	TGTGCCACCAGCAGAGAAAGGTTTCGGGACAGCTTCTATGGCTACACCTTC	CATSRERFRDSFYGYTF